This T cell receptor (beta chain) was profiled in a study of monozygotic twins with inflammatory bowel disease. General study points: Using the inverse Simpson index, IBD patients had lower TCRbeta diversity than healthy co-twins.

From its re-call of the 5' RACE reads, TCRdb lists each CDR3 protein once, without DNA. The sample table sets out 120,000 to 150,000 distinct CDR3 sequences. Total RNA isolation used whole blood (no T cell sorting was performed). The CDR3 sequence is 15 residues long. CDR1 MNHNS and CDR2 SASEGT come from the germline V gene. A word on this clonotype: What it binds is not known.

The sequencing sample was made of blood. This TCR came from a human donor with ulcerative colitis or Crohn's disease, or a healthy co-twin of an affected twin (not recorded which). V and J are TRBV6-1 and TRBJ2-5; TCRdb lists TRBD2, though no DNA is available to test this call. CDR3 in amino acids: CASSPRFRVEETQYF.